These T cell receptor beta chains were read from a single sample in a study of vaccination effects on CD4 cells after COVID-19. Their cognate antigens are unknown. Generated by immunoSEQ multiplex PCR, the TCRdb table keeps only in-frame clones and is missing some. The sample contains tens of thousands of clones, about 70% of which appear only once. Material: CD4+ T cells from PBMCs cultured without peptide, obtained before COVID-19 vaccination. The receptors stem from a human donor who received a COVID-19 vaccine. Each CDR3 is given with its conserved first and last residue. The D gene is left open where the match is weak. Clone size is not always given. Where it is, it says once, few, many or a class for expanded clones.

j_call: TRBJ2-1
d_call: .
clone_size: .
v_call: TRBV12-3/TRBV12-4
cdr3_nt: TGTGCCAGCAGCCCTCGTATGGGTGAGCAGTTCTTC
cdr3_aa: CASSPRMGEQFF

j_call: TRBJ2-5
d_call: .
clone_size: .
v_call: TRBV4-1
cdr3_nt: TGCGCCAGCAGCCAAGGGGGCATATTTTTAGAGACCCAGTACTTC
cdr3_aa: CASSQGGIFLETQYF

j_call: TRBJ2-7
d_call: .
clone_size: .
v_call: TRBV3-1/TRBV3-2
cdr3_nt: TGTGCCAGCAGCCAAGAGGTAATGGCGGGACCGTCAGGGGAGCAGTACTTC
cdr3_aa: CASSQEVMAGPSGEQYF

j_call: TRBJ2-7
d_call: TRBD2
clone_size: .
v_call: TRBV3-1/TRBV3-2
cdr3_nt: TGTGCCAGCAGCCAAGAAAGGCTCGGGACTAGCTCCTACGAGCAGTACTTC
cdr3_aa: CASSQERLGTSSYEQYF

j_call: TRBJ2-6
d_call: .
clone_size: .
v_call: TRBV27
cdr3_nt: TGTGCCAGCAGAAGTAGGCAGTCTGGGGCCAACGTCCTGACTTTC
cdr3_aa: CASRSRQSGANVLTF

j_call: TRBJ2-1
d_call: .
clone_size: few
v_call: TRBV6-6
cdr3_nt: TGTGCCAGCACTCGTAATCCCGGAGTGGGGACCTACAATGAGCAGTTCTTC
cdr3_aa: CASTRNPGVGTYNEQFF

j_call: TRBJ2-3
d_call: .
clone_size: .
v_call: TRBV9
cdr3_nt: TGTGCCAGCAGCCCCAACCATTACATGCCTGATACGCAGTATTTT
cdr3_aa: CASSPNHYMPDTQYF

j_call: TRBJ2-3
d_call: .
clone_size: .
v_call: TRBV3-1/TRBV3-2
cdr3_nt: TGTGCCAGCAGCCAAGTCCCGGAGGCGCAGTATTTT
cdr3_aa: CASSQVPEAQYF

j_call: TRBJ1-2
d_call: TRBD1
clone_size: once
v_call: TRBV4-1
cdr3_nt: TGCGCCAGCAGCCAGACCGGGACAGGGGATTATGGCTACACCTTC
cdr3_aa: CASSQTGTGDYGYTF

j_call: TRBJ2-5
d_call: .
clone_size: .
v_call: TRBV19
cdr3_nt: TGTGCCAGTAGTATTGACGGGGGTGGGGAGACCCAGTACTTC
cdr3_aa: CASSIDGGGETQYF

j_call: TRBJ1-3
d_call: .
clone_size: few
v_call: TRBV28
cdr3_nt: TGTGCCAGCAGTTTCCGGTCTAGTCCCTTTCGCGCCGACTGGGCTGGAAACACCATATATTTT
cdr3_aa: CASSFRSSPFRADWAGNTIYF

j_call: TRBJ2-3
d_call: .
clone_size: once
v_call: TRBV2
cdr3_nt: TGTGCCAGCAGTGAAGACCACTATAGCGCTACGCAGTATTTT
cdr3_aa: CASSEDHYSATQYF

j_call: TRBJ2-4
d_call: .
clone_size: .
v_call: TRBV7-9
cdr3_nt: TGTGCCAGCAGCTCGGCTTTTCCTGCCAAAAACATTCAGTACTTC
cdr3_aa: CASSSAFPAKNIQYF

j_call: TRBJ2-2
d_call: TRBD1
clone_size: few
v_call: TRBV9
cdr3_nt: TGTGCCAGCAGCGCTGGGGGGACAGGGGTAGTAATTGGGGAGCTGTTTTTT
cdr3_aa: CASSAGGTGVVIGELFF

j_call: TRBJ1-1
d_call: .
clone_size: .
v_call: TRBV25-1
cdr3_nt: TGTGCCAGCAACCTCAATGGGGGTGAAGCTTTCTTT
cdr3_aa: CASNLNGGEAFF

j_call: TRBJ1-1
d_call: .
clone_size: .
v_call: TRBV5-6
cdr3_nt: TGTGCCAGCAGCTGGGGGACATTGAACACTGAAGCTTTCTTT
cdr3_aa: CASSWGTLNTEAFF

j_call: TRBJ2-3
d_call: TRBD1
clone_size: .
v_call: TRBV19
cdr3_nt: TGTGCCAGGACAGGGTTGGCAGATACGCAGTATTTT
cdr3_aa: CARTGLADTQYF

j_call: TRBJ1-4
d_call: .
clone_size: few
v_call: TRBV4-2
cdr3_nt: TGTGCCAGCAGCCCGACTCCGAGTAGCTTAGGGGAAAAACTGTTTTTT
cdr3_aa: CASSPTPSSLGEKLFF

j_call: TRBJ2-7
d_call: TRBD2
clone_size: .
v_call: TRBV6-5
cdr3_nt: TGTGCCAGCAGTACTAGCGGGGGGGCCTACGAGCAGTACTTC
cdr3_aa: CASSTSGGAYEQYF

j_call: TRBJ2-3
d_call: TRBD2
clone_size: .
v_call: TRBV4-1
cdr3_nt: TGCGCCAGCAGCTTATCCCTAGCGGGGGACGTCACAGATACGCAGTATTTT
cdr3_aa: CASSLSLAGDVTDTQYF

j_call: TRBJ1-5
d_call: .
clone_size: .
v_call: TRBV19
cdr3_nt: TGTGCCAGTAGTATAGGAGACAGGAGCAATCAGCCCCAGCATTTT
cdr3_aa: CASSIGDRSNQPQHF

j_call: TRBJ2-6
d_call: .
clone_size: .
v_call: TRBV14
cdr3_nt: TGTGCCAGCAGCCATGCCTGGAGGGGTGGGGCCAACGTCCTGACTTTC
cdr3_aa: CASSHAWRGGANVLTF

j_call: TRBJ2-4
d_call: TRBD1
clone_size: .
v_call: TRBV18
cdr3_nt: TGTGCCAGCTCAGAAGGGACAGGGGAAGCCAAAAACATTCAGTACTTC
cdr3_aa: CASSEGTGEAKNIQYF

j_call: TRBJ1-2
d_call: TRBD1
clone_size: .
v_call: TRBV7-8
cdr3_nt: TGTGCCAGCAGCTCAGACCTTAGGACAGGGGGATATGGCTACACCTTC
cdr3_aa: CASSSDLRTGGYGYTF

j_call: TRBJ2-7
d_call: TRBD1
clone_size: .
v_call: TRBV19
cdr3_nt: TGTGCCAGTAGGGGACAGAGCTCCTACGAGCAGTACTTC
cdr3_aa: CASRGQSSYEQYF

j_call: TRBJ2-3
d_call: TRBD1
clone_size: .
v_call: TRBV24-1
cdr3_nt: TGTGCCACCAGTGATCAACAGGGGACAGATACGCAGTATTTT
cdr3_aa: CATSDQQGTDTQYF

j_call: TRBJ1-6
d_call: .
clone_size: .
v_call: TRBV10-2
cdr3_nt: TGCGCCAGCAGTGAGTCGGGGAGGGGTGGTTCACCCCTCCACTTT
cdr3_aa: CASSESGRGGSPLHF

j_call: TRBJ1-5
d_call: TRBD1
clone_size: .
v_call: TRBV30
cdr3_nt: TGTGCCTGGCAGACAACAGGGGACAATCAGCCCCAGCATTTT
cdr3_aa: CAWQTTGDNQPQHF

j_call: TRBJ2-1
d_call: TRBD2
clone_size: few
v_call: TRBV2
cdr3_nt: TGTGCCAGCAGGAGTGGGACTAGCGGGGGGGCCCGTGAGCAGTTCTTC
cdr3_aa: CASRSGTSGGAREQFF

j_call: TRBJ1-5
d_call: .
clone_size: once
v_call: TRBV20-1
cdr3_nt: TGCAGTGCTAGTGACGGTTTAAATCAGCCCCAGCATTTT
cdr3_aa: CSASDGLNQPQHF

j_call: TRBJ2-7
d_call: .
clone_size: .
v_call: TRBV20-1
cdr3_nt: TGCAGTGCTAGCAAGCTCTACGAGCAGTACTTC
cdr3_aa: CSASKLYEQYF

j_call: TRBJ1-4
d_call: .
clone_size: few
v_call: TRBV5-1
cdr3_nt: TGCGCCAGCAGCTTCTCAGGGTCTAATGAAAAACTGTTTTTT
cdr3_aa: CASSFSGSNEKLFF

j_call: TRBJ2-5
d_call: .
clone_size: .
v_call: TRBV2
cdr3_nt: TGTGCCAGCAGTACAGAGACCCAGTACTTC
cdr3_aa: CASSTETQYF

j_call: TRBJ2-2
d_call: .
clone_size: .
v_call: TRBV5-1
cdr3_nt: TGCGCCAGCAGCGGCAGAAACACCGGGGAGCTGTTTTTT
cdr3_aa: CASSGRNTGELFF

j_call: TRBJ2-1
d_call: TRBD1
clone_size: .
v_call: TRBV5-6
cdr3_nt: TGTGCCAGCAGCTTGTTAGTTAGCCCGACCGGGACAGAAGACAATGAGCAGTTCTTC
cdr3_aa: CASSLLVSPTGTEDNEQFF

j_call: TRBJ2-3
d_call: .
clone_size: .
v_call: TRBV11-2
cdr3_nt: TGTGCCAGCAGGTTAGCGGGCACAGATACGCAGTATTTT
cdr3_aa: CASRLAGTDTQYF

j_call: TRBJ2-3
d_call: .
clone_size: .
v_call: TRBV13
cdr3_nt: TGTGCCAGCAGCCTGGACAGAGGTCCAGATACGCAGTATTTT
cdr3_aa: CASSLDRGPDTQYF

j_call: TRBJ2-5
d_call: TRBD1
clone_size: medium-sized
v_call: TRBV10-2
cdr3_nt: TGCGCCAGCAGTGAATCCGGGACAGGGGGAGAGACCCAGTACTTC
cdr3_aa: CASSESGTGGETQYF

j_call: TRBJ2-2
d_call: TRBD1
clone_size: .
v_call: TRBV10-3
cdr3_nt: TGTGCCATCAGTGGGGAACAAGGGACAGTCACCGGGGAGCTGTTTTTT
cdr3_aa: CAISGEQGTVTGELFF

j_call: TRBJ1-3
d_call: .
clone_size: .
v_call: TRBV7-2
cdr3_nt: TGTGCCAGCAGCTTAGCAGCTCCTGGAAACACCATATATTTT
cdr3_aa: CASSLAAPGNTIYF

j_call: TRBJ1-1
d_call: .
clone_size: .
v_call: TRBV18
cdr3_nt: TGTGCCAGCTCACCAAACATTAACACTGAAGCTTTCTTT
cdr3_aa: CASSPNINTEAFF

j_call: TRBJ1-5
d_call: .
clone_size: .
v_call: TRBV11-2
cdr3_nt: TGTGCCAGCAGCTTAAACATCAACGGAAATCAGCCCCAGCATTTT
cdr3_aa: CASSLNINGNQPQHF

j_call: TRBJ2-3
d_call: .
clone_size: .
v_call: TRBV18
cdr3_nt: TGTGCCAGCTCACCTAACTCAAGAGATACGCAGTATTTT
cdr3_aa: CASSPNSRDTQYF

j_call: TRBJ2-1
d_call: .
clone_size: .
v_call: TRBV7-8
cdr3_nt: TGTGCCAGCAGCCCCTTACAGGGTATCTTTTACAATGAGCAGTTCTTC
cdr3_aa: CASSPLQGIFYNEQFF

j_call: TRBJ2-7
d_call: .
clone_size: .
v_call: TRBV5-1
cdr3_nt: TGCGCCAGCAGCTTGGGGACGGATCCTACGAACGAGCAGTACTTC
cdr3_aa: CASSLGTDPTNEQYF

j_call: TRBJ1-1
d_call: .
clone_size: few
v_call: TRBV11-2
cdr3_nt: TGTGCCAGCAGCTTCGCGACCGGGACCCGCGAAGCTTTCTTT
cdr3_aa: CASSFATGTREAFF

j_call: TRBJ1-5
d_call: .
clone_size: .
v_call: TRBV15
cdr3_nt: TGTGCCACCAGCTCTTCTTGGTTTTGGCAAAACAATCAGCCCCAGCATTTT
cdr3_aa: CATSSSWFWQNNQPQHF

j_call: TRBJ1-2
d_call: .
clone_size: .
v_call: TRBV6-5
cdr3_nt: TGTGCCAGCAGTTACTATTCGGGTTTGGGGTATGGCTACACCTTC
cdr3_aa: CASSYYSGLGYGYTF

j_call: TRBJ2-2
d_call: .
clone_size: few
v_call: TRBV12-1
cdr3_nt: TGTGCCAGCAGCTTTGAGATAGCGGGGGGCCCCAAAGCCGGGGAGCTGTTTTTT
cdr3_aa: CASSFEIAGGPKAGELFF

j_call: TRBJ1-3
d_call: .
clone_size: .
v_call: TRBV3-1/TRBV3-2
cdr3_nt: TGTGCCAGCAGCCAAGTAAGGGGAAACACCATATATTTT
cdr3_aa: CASSQVRGNTIYF

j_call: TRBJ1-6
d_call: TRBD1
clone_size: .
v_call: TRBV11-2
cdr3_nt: TGTGCCAGCAGCCCATTGACAGGGGATAGGACACCCCTCCACTTT
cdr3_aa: CASSPLTGDRTPLHF

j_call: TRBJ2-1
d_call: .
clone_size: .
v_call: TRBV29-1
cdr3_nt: TGCAGCGTGGGAGGCAGAACCTCCTACAATGAGCAGTTCTTC
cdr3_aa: CSVGGRTSYNEQFF

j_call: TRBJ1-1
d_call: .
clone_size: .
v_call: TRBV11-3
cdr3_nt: TGTGCCAGCAGCCGGGGTGGGAGGAACACTGAAGCTTTCTTT
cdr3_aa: CASSRGGRNTEAFF

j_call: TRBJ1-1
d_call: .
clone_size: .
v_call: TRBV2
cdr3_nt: TGTGCCAGCATTACACCCCGGGACACTGAAGCTTTCTTT
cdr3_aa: CASITPRDTEAFF

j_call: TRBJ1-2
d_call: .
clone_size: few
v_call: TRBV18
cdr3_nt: TGTGCCAGCTCACAGCGGACTGGCTACACCTTC
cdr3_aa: CASSQRTGYTF

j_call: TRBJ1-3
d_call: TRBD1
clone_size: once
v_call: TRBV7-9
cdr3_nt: TGTGCCAGCAGCGTCTCGACAGGGCGTAGTGGAAACACCATATATTTT
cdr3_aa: CASSVSTGRSGNTIYF

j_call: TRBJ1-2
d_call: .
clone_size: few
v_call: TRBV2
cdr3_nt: TGTGCCAGCAAACAAGGACAGACCTATGGCTACACCTTC
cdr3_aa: CASKQGQTYGYTF